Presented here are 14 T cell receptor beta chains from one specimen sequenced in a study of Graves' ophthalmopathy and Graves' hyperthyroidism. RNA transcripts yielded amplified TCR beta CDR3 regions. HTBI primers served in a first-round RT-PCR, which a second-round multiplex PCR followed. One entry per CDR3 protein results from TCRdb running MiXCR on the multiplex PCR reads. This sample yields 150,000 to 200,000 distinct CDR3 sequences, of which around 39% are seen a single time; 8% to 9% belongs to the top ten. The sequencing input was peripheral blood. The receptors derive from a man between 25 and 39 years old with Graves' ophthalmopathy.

The CDR3 spells CASTTGVISYEQYF. CDR3 DNA: TGTGCCAGCACCACAGGGGTAATATCCTACGAGCAGTACTTC. V is TRBV6-1 and J is TRBJ2-7; 7 bases agree with TRBD1. In germline, CDR1 is MNHNS, CDR2 SASEGT. V shed 7 bases, J shed 1 base, and the junction held 7 bases outside the gene matches. This CDR3 contains 14 residues.

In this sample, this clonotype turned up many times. CDR3 region: CASRRRGAEQYF. In nucleotides, the CDR3 is TGTGCCAGCAGAAGAAGGGGGGCCGAGCAGTACTTC. The gene calls are TRBV6-5 and TRBJ2-7; possibly TRBD1 or TRBD2 for D (6 bases each). The CDR3 spans 12 residues. Germline CDR1 reads MNHEY; CDR2 reads SVGAGI. V was shortened by 6 bases and J by 6 bases, with 12 bases between the two germline ends.

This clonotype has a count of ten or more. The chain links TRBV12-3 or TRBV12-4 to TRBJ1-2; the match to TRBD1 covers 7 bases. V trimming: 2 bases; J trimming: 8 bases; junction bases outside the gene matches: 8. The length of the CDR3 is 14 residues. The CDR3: CASSLRQGSLGYTF. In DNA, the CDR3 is TGTGCCAGCAGTTTAAGACAGGGTAGTTTGGGCTACACCTTC.

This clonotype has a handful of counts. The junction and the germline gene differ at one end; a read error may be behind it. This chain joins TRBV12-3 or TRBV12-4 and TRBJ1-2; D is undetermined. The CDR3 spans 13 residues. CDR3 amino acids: CASSLVRVDGYSF. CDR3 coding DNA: TGTGCCAGCAGTCTCGTTAGGGTCGATGGCTACAGCTTC.

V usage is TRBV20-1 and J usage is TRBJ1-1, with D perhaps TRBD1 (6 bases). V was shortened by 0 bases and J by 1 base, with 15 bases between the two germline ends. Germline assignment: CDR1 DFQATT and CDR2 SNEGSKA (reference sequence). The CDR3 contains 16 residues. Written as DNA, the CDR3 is TGCAGTGCTAGAGACCAATCGAAACAGGGGAACACTGAAGCTTTCTTT. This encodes CSARDQSKQGNTEAFF.

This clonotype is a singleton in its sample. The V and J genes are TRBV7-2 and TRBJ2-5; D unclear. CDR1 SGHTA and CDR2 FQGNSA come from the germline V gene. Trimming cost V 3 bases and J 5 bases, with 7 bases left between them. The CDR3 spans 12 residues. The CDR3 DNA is TGTGCCAGCAGCTTGATGTCTGAGACCCAGTACTTC. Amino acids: CASSLMSETQYF.

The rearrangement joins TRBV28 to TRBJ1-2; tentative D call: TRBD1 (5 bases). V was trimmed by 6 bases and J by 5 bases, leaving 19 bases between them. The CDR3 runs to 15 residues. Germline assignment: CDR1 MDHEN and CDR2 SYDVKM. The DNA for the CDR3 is TGTGCCAGCAGCCCCGGCGGCGAAGGGGTATATGGCTACACCTTC. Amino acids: CASSPGGEGVYGYTF.

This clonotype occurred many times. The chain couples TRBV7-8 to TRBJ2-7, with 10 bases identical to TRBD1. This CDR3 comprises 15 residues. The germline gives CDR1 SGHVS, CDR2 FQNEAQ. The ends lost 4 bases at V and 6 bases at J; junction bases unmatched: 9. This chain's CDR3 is CASSSGDRGLGEQYF. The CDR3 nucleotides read TGTGCCAGCAGCTCCGGGGACAGGGGTTTAGGCGAGCAGTACTTC.

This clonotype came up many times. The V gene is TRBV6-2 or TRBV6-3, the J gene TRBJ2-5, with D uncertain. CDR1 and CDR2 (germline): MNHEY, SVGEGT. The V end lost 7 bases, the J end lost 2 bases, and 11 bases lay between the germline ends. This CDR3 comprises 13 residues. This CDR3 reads CASMGHLQETQYF. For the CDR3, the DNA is TGTGCCAGCATGGGCCATCTACAAGAGACCCAGTACTTC.

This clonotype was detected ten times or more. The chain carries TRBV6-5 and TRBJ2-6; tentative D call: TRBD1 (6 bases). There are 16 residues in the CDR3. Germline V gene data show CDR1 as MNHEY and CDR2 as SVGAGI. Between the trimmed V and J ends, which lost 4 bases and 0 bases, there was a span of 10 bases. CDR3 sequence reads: CASSLTGNSGANVLTF. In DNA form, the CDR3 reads TGTGCCAGCAGTTTAACAGGGAACTCTGGGGCCAACGTCCTGACTTTC.

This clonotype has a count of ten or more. The CDR3 DNA reads as TGCGCCAGCAGCCAAGAATGGCGGGGGCAAGATACGCAGTATTTT. This translates into CASSQEWRGQDTQYF. The chain joins TRBV4-3 to TRBJ2-3; weak D call: TRBD2 (7 bases). This CDR3 is 15 amino acids long. Per the germline V gene, CDR1 is LGHNA and CDR2 is YSLEER. V shed 0 bases and J shed 5 bases, with 12 bases lying between them.

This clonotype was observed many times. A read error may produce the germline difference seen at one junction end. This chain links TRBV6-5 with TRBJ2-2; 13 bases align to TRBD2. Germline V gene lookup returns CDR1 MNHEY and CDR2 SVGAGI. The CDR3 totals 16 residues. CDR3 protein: CASLGLAGLNTGELVF. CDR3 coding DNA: TGTGCCAGCCTGGGACTAGCGGGACTAAACACCGGGGAGCTGGTTTTT.

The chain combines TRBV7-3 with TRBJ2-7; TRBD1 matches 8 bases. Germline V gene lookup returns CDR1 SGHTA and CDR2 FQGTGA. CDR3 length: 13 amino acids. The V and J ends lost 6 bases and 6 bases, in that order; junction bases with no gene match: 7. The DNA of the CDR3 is TGTGCCAGCAGTAGGACAGGGATTACCGAGCAGTACTTC. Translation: CASSRTGITEQYF.

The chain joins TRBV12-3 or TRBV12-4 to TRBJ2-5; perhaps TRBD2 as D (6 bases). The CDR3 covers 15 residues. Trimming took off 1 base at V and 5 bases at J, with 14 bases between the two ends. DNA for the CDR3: TGTGCCAGCAGTTTAGGGGCAGGGAGGTTGGAGACCCAGTACTTC. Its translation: CASSLGAGRLETQYF.